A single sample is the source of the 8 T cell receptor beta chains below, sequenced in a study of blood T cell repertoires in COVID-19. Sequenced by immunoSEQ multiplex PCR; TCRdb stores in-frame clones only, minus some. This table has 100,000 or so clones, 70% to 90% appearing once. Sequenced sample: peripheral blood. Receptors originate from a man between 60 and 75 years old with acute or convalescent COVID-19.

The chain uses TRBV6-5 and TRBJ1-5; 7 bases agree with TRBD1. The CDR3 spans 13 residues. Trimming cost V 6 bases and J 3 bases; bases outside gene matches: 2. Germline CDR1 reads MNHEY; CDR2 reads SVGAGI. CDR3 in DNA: TGTGCCAGCAGGGGACAGAACAATCAGCCCCAGCATTTT. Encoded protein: CASRGQNNQPQHF.

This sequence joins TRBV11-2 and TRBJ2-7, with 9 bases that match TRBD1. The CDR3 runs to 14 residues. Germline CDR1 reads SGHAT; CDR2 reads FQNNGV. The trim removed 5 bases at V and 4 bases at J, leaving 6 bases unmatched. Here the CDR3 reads CASSPGQGRYEQYF. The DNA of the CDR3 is TGTGCCAGCAGCCCCGGACAGGGGAGATACGAGCAGTACTTC.

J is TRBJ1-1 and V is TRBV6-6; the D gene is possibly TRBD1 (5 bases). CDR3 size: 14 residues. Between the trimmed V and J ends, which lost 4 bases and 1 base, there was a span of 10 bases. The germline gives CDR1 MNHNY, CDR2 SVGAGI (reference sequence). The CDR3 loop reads CASSSLDRNTEAFF. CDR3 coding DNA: TGTGCCAGCAGTTCCCTAGACAGGAACACTGAAGCTTTCTTT.

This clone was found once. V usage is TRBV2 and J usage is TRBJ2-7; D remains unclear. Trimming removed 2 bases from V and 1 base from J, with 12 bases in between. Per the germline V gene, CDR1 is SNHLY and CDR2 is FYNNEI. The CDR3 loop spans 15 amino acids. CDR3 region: CASSESALFSYEQYV. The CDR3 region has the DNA TGTGCCAGCAGTGAATCGGCACTATTTTCCTACGAGCAGTACGTC.

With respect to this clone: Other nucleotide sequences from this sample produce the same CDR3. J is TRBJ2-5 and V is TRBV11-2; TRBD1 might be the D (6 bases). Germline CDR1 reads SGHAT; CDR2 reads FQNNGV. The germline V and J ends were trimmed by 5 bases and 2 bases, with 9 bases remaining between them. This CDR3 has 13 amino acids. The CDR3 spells CASSRGQQETQYF. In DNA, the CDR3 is TGTGCCAGCAGCCGCGGACAGCAAGAGACCCAGTACTTC.

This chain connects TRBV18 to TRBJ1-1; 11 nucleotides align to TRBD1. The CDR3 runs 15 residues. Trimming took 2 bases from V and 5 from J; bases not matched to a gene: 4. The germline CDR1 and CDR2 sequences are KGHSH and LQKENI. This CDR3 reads CASSPMGQGGTEAFF. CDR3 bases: TGTGCCAGCTCACCAATGGGACAGGGGGGGACTGAAGCTTTCTTT.

CDR3 loop: CASSPQGTAVGEQYF. CDR3 sequence (DNA): TGTGCCAGCAGCCCACAGGGGACCGCTGTGGGGGAGCAGTACTTC. The chain is built from TRBV7-3 and TRBJ2-7; the match to TRBD1 covers 7 bases. Germline V gene data show CDR1 as SGHTA and CDR2 as FQGTGA. The ends lost 5 bases at V and 7 bases at J; junction bases unmatched: 14. There are 15 residues in the CDR3.

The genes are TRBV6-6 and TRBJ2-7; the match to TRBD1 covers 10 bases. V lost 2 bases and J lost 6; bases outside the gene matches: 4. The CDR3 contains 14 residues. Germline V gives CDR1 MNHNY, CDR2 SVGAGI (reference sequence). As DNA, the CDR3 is TGTGCCAGCAGTTACACGGGACAGGGGAGCGAGCAGTACGTC. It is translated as CASSYTGQGSEQYV.